Described below is a single TCR beta chain sequence and its context. This clonotype was seen at least ten times. Its antigen is currently not known. No base quality information exists; no much larger clone differs at one position. The germline V gene sets CDR1 to KGHSH and CDR2 to LQKENI. Including the terminal cysteine and phenylalanine, the CDR3 comprises 15 residues. Only CDR3 DNA remains: 45 bases, in frame from the first base. V is pared back by 0 bases and J by 4 bases, with 12 bases lying between the germline termini. Amplification of TCR beta CDR3 regions was carried out from RNA transcripts. A first-round RT-PCR of the TCR CDR3 used the HTBI primer set with the Qiagen OneStep RT-PCR kit. A second multiplex PCR round built the libraries, followed by size selection and purification. Sequencing of the libraries was done on an Illumina HiSeq2000 using paired-end 100 bp reads. The published analysis was carried out like this. SOAPnuke was used to process the raw data, throwing out any read that contained adapters or uncalled bases, had a mean Phred below 15, or lacked an exact constant-primer or identifier match. COPE v1.2.5 was used to merge high-quality paired reads, and clonotypes were defined as unique nucleotide sequences. Clonotypes were aligned to IMGT TRBV, TRBD and TRBJ reference segments using MiTCR v1.1. The analysis was restricted to V-J combinations with a frequency above 0.0001, which together covered 99% to 99.2% of the repertoires. A TCS score was defined as the ratio between F50 (clonal expansion) and ExV (chaos), using BLOSUM62-based TCRdist between CDR3 peptides within each V-J. Welch's t-statistics and random forest reduced roughly 500 V-J features to 10 to 15, which were used in a naive Bayes classifier (R e1071). The Morisita-Horn index was used to measure how similar the thyroid and blood repertoires were. TCRdb's own reprocessing of the public reads used fastp at Q25 and MiXCR and kept productive beta chains. Identical CDR3 proteins give one entry, which carries the most common genes and DNA. The V and J calls and clone size come from TCRdb's table, not from the authors' own analysis. For this sample there are about 610,000 distinct CDR3 sequences; about half appear just once. Of the sample, more than 7% falls within the top ten clones.

These data come from a study of T cells in Graves' hyperthyroidism and ophthalmopathy (dated by TCRdb to between 2018 and 2021). Regarding the study in general: TCR V-J signatures able to tell the groups apart were searched for in a discovery cohort of some 100 patients, of whom about 40 had Graves' ophthalmopathy and 55 to 65 had stable Graves' hyperthyroidism. Prospective prediction of ophthalmopathy was tested in an independent validation cohort consisting of 18 to 20 hyperthyroidism patients and 15 or so patients who later progressed to ophthalmopathy. For training and testing, the roughly 93 patients in the discovery cohort were randomly divided in a 7:3 ratio. Following sampling, methimazole starting at 30 mg daily was given to hyperthyroidism patients, and high-dose intravenous methylprednisolone was given to ophthalmopathy patients. The study also compared thyroid tissue and blood T-cell repertoires from five or six Graves' hyperthyroidism patients. The paper describes TCR Vbeta CDR3 sequencing of 135 peripheral blood samples, made up of roughly 40 ophthalmopathy patients, approximately 73 hyperthyroidism patients and some 17 progressor patients. What the research found in general, with its limitations: Ophthalmopathy was separated from stable hyperthyroidism by a 13 V-J signature model, with approximately 90% sensitivity and roughly 81% specificity obtained in cross-validation and 80%/75% obtained in testing. No statistical method was used to fix the sample size in advance, and group allocation was not hidden from the investigators. In validation, the model predicted progression to ophthalmopathy a median of about 5.9 months before onset, with roughly 71% sensitivity and just under 75% specificity. Most expanded thyroid clonotypes (frequency above 0.001) were also detected in blood, a finding suggesting that blood repertoires may reflect thyroid immune responses.

Graves' hyperthyroidism was defined as stable when no progression to ophthalmopathy occurred over 18 months of follow-up. Hyperthyroidism patients were aged 18 to 65 years and newly diagnosed, with disease duration of less than 2 months. Patients with uncontrolled infections, other autoimmune diseases, pregnancy or lactation were excluded. Diagnoses relied on clinical symptoms, serum thyroxine and TRAb, thyroid ultrasound and orbital computed tomography. Total RNA was extracted with Trizol reagent, and quality was checked on an Agilent 2100 Bioanalyzer. Sequenced material: peripheral blood or thyroid tissue (not recorded which). The chain was built from TRBV18 and TRBJ1-2; a confident D gene designation cannot be given. The TCR comes from a woman in her late teens or twenties with Graves' hyperthyroidism. The CDR3 is CASSPPQTASYGYTF. The nucleotide sequence reads as follows: TGTGCCAGCTCACCACCTCAGACTGCCTCCTATGGCTACACCTTC.